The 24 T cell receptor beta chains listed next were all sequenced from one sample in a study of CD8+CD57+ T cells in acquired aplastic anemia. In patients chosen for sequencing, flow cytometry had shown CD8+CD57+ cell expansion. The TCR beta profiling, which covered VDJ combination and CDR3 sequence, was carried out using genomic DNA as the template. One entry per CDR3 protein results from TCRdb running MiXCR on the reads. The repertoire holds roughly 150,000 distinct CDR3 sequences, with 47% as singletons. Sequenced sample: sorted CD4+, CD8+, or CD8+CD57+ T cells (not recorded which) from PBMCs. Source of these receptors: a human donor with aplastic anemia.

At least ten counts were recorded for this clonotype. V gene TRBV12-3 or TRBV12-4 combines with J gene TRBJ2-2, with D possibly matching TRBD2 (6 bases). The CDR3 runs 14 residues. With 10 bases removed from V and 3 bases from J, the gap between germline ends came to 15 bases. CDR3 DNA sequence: TGTGCCACCGTTGGGACTCTCTACACCGGGGAGCTGTTTTTT. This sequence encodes CATVGTLYTGELFF.

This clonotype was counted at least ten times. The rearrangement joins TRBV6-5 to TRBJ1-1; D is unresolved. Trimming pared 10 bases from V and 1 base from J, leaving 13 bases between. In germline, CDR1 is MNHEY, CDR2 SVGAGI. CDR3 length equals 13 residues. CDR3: CATQGMRNTEAFF. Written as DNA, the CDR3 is TGTGCCACCCAAGGGATGAGGAACACTGAAGCTTTCTTT.

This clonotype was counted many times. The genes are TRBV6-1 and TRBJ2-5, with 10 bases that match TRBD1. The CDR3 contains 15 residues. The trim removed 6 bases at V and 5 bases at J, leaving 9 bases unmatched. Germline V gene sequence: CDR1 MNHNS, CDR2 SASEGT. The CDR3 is CASSVDRGRGETQYF. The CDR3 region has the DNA TGTGCCAGCAGCGTAGACAGGGGGCGCGGTGAGACCCAGTACTTC.

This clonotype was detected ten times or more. The CDR3 is CASSLVASGRARGDTQYF. The CDR3 DNA follows: TGTGCCAGCAGCTTGGTCGCTAGCGGGAGGGCCCGTGGAGATACGCAGTATTTT. The gene calls are TRBV7-2 and TRBJ2-3; 12 bases map to TRBD2. This CDR3 contains 18 residues. Germline V lookup: CDR1 SGHTA, CDR2 FQGNSA. J lost 5 bases, V lost 3 bases, and 12 bases had no gene match. The whole variable domain, filled in from reference TRBV7-2 and TRBJ2-3, reads GAGVSQSPSNKVTEKGKDVELRCDPISGHTALYWYRQSLGQGLEFLIYFQGNSAPDKSGLPSDRFSAERTGGSVSTLTIQRTQQEDSAVYLCASSLVASGRARGDTQYFGPGTRLTVL.

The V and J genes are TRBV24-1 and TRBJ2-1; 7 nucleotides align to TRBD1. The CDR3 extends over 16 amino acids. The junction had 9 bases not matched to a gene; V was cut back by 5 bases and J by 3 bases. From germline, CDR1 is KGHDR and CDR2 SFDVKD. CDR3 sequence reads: CATSGPRDRSYNEQFF. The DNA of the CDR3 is TGTGCCACCAGTGGCCCCCGGGACAGAAGCTACAATGAGCAGTTCTTC.

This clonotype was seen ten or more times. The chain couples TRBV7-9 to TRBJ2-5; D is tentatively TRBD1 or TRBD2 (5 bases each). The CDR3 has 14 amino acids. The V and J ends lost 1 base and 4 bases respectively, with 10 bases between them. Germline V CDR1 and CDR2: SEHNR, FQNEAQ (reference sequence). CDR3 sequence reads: CASSLGGDAETQYF. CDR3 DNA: TGTGCCAGCAGCTTAGGAGGGGATGCAGAGACCCAGTACTTC.

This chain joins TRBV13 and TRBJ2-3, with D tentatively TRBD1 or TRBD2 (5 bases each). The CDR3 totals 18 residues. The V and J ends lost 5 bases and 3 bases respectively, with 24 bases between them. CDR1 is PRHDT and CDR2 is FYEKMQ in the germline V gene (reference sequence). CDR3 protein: CASSLLGPGRTKTDTQYF. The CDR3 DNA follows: TGTGCCAGCAGCCTGCTGGGACCGGGACGAACAAAAACAGATACGCAGTATTTT.

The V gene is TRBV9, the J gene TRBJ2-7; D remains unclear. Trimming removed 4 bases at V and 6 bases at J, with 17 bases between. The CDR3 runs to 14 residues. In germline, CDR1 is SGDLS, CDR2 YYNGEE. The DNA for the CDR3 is TGTGCCAGCAGCATTCAGATTGTTCCCTGCGAGCAGTACTTC. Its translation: CASSIQIVPCEQYF. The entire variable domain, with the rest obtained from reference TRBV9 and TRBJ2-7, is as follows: DSGVTQTPKHLITATGQRVTLRCSPRSGDLSVYWYQQSLDQGLQFLIQYYNGEERAKGNILERFSAQQFPDLHSELNLSSLELGDSALYFCASSIQIVPCEQYFGPGTRLTVT.

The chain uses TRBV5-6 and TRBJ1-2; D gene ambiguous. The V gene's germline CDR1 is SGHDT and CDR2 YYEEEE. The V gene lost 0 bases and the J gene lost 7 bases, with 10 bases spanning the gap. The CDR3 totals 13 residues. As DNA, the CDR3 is TGTGCCAGCAGCTTGGATCCCGGGTTTGGCTACACCTTC. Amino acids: CASSLDPGFGYTF.

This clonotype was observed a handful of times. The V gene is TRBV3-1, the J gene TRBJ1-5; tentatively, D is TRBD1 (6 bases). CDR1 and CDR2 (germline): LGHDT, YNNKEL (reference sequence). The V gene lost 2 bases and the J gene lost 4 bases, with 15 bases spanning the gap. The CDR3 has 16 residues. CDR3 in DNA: TGTGCCAGCAGCCAACGGGGGGCGGCAGGGAATCAGCCCCAGCATTTT. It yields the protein CASSQRGAAGNQPQHF.

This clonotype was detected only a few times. CDR3 in amino acids: CSANDPPQETQYF. CDR3 coding DNA: TGCAGTGCTAACGACCCCCCACAAGAGACCCAGTACTTC. This chain links TRBV20-1 with TRBJ2-5; no reliable D call. The V end lost 4 bases, the J end lost 2 bases, and 11 bases lay between the germline ends. The CDR3 runs 13 residues. Per germline, CDR1 DFQATT and CDR2 SNEGSKA (reference sequence).

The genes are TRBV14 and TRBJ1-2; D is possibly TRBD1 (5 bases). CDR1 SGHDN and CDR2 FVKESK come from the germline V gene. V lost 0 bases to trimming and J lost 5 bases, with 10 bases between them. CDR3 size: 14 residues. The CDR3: CASSQDRGLYGYTF. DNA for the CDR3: TGTGCCAGCAGCCAAGATCGGGGCCTGTATGGCTACACCTTC.

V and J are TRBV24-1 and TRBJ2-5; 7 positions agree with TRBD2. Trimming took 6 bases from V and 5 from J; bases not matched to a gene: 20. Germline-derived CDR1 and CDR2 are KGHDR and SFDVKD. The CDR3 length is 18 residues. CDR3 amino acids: CATSPGLGKGRGGETQYF. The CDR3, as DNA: TGTGCCACCAGTCCAGGTCTTGGGAAGGGACGGGGAGGGGAGACCCAGTACTTC.

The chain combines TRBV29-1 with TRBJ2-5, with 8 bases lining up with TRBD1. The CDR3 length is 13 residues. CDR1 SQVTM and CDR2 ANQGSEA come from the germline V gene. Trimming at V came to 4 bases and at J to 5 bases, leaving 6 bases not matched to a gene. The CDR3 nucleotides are TGCAGCGTTGCGGACAGGGTGTGGGAGACCCAGTACTTC. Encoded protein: CSVADRVWETQYF.

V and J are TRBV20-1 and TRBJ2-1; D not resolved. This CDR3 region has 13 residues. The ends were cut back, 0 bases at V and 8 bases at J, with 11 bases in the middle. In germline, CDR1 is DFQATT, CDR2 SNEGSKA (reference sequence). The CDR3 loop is CSARDSNDYEQFF. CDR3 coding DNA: TGCAGTGCTAGAGATTCAAATGATTATGAGCAGTTCTTC.

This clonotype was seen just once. In nucleotides, the CDR3 is TGTGCCAGCAGTTACCCCAGCGGGAGGATGAATGAGCAGTTCTTC. Protein sequence: CASSYPSGRMNEQFF. V gene TRBV6-5 combines with J gene TRBJ2-1, with 9 positions matching TRBD2. Trimming took 2 bases from V and 7 from J; bases not matched to a gene: 6. The CDR3 length is 15 residues. The germline gives CDR1 MNHEY, CDR2 SVGAGI.

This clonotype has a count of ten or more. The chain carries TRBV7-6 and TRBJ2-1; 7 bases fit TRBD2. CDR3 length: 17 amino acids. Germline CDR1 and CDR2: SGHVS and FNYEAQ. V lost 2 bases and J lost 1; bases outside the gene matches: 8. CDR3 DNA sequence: TGTGCCAGCAGCTTAAGGCTAGCGGAGTCGTCCTACAATGAGCAGTTCTTC. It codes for CASSLRLAESSYNEQFF.

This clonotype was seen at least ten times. The chain's CDR3 is CASSLTRGWTEAFF. As DNA, the CDR3 is TGTGCCAGCAGCTTGACAAGGGGTTGGACTGAAGCTTTCTTT. The rearrangement joins TRBV5-4 to TRBJ1-1; maybe TRBD1 (5 bases). CDR1 and CDR2 from the germline V gene are SGHNT and YYREEE (reference sequence). The CDR3 is 14 residues long. V dropped 1 base and J dropped 5 bases, with 12 bases sitting between them. Using reference TRBV5-4 and TRBJ1-1 for the parts outside the CDR3, the full variable domain is ETGVTQSPTHLIKTRGQQVTLRCSSQSGHNTVSWYQQALGQGPQFIFQYYREEENGRGNFPPRFSGLQFPNYSSELNVNALELDDSALYLCASSLTRGWTEAFFGQGTRLTVV.

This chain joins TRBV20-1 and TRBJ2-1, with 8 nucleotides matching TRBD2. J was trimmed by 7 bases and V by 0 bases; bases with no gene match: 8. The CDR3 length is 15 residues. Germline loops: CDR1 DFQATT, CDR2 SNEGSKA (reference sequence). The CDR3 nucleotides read TGCAGTGCTAGAGAAGCGAGACTAGCGCAAAATGAGCAGTTCTTC. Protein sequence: CSAREARLAQNEQFF.

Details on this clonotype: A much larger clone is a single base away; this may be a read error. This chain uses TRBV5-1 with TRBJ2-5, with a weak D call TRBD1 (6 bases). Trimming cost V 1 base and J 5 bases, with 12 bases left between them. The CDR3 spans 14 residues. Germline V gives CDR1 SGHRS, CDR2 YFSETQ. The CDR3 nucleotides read TGCGCCAGCAGCTTGATGGCAGGGGTCGAGACCCAGTACTTC. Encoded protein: CASSLMAGVETQYF.

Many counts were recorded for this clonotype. CDR3 residues: CASSLTRETEAFF. CDR3 DNA: TGTGCCAGCAGCTTAACTCGCGAGACTGAAGCTTTCTTT. The V and J genes are TRBV7-3 and TRBJ1-1; no clear D. The CDR3 runs to 13 residues. V dropped 0 bases and J dropped 5 bases, with 7 bases sitting between them. The germline gives CDR1 SGHTA, CDR2 FQGTGA.

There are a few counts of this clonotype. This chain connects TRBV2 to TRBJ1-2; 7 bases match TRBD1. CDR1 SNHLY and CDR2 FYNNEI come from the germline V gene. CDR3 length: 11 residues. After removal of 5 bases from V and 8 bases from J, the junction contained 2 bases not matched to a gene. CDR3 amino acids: CASSPDRGYTF. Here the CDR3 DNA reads TGTGCCAGCAGTCCGGACAGGGGCTACACCTTC.

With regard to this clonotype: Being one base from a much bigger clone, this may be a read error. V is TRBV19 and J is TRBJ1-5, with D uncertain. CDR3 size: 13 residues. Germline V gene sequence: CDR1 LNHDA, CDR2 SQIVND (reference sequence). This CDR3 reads CASSMKADQSQHF. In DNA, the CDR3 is TGTGCCAGTAGTATGAAGGCGGATCAGTCCCAGCATTTT. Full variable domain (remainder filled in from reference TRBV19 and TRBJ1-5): DGGITQSPKYLFRKEGQNVTLSCEQNLNHDAMYWYRQDPGQGLRLIYYSQIVNDFQKGDIAEGYSVSREKKESFPLTVTSAQKNPTAFYLCASSMKADQSQHFGDGTRLSIL.

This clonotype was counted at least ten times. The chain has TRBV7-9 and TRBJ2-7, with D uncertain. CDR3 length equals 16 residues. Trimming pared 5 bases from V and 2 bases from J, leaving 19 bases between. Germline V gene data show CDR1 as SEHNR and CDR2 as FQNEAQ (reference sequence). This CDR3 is CASSPGLLPPPYEQYF. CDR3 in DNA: TGTGCCAGCAGCCCCGGCTTACTACCTCCCCCCTACGAGCAGTACTTC.